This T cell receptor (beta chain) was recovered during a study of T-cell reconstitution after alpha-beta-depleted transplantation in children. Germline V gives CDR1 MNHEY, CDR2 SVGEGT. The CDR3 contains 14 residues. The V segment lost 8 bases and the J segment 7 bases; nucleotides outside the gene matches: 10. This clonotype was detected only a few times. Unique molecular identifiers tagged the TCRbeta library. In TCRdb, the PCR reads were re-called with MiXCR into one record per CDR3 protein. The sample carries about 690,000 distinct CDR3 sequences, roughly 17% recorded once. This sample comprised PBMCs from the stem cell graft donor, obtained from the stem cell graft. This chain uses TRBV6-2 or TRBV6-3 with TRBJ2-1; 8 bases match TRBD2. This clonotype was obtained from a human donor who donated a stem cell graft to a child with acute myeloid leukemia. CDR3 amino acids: CASSSNGLANEQFF. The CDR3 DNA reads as TGTGCCAGCTCCTCAAACGGACTAGCAAATGAGCAGTTCTTC.